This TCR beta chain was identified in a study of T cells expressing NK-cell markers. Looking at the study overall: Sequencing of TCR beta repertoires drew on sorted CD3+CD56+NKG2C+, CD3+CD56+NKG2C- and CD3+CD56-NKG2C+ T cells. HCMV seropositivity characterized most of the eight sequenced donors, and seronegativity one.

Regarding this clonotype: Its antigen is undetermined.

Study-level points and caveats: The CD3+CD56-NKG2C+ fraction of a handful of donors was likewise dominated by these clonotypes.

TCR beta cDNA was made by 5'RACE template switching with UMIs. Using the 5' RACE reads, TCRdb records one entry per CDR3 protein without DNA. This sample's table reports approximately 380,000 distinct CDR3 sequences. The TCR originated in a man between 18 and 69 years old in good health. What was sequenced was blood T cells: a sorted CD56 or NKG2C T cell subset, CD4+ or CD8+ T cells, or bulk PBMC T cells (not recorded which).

The CDR3 sequence is CSVELGQGYEQYF. The chain is built from TRBV29-1 and TRBJ2-7; absent DNA, TCRdb's TRBD1 call cannot be checked. The germline gives CDR1 SQVTM, CDR2 ANQGSEA. CDR3 length equals 13 residues.